The 25 T cell receptor beta chains presented below share a single source sample, sequenced in a study of beta chain features in type 1 diabetes. Whole-study results and caveats: Type 1 diabetes patients had moderately but significantly shorter TCRB CDR3s in all four CD4+ subsets.

What these receptors recognize is not known. Reverse transcription of all isolated RNA meant that expressed TCRB transcripts were sequenced. Profiling relied on immunoSEQ multiplex PCR, and the TCRdb table lists in-frame clones only, not all of them. The table lists hundreds of thousands of clones, around 15% of them singletons. Sequencing used naive CD4+ T cells from blood. These receptor sequences come from a young man with type 1 diabetes.

The sample holds a few counts of this clone. The chain employs TRBV5-5 and TRBJ1-4; D is uncertain. The CDR3 extends over 15 amino acids. V lost 0 bases, J lost 8 bases, and 14 bases lay in between. Germline CDR1 is SGHKS and CDR2 is YYEKEE (reference sequence). CDR3 nucleotide sequence: TGTGCCAGCAGCTTGGATGTATTCAGGAGAGAAAAACTGTTTTTT. Amino acid sequence: CASSLDVFRREKLFF.

This clone turned up a few times. The chain has TRBV30 and TRBJ1-6; 8 bases fit TRBD1. CDR1 GTSNPN and CDR2 SVGIG come from the germline V gene (reference sequence). V lost 3 bases, J lost 7 bases, and 2 bases stayed unmatched. This CDR3 is 13 amino acids long. The CDR3, as DNA: TGTGCCTGGAGAAGACAGGGGAATTCACCCCTCCACTTT. Its translation: CAWRRQGNSPLHF. Looking up the rest from reference TRBV30 and TRBJ1-6 gives the full variable domain: SQTIHQWPATLVQPVGSPLSLECTVEGTSNPNLYWYRQAAGRGLQLLFYSVGIGQISSEVPQNLSASRPQDRQFILSSKKLLLSDSGFYLCAWRRQGNSPLHFGNGTRLTVT.

The CDR3, as DNA: TGTGCCAGCAGCCCCGGATTAGACAATCAGCCCCAGCATTTT. Translating it yields CASSPGLDNQPQHF. The chain joins TRBV5-4 to TRBJ1-5; D call uncertain. V gave up 4 bases and J gave up 3 bases, with 11 bases separating them. This CDR3 spans 14 amino acids. Looked up from germline, CDR1 is SGHNT and CDR2 is YYREEE (reference sequence).

In its sample, this clone was seen a few times. The genes are TRBV7-2 and TRBJ2-7; possibly TRBD2 for D (5 bases). CDR1 and CDR2 from the germline V gene are SGHTA and FQGNSA. This CDR3 spans 15 amino acids. V was cut by 5 bases and J by 2 bases, with 16 bases left in between. CDR3 residues: CASSPDLATTYEQYF. CDR3 DNA sequence: TGTGCCAGCAGCCCAGATCTAGCAACTACCTACGAGCAGTACTTC.

This clone was recorded a few times. V is TRBV6-1 and J is TRBJ2-2; D gene ambiguous. The germline CDR1 and CDR2 sequences are MNHNS and SASEGT. This CDR3 is 13 amino acids long. V was clipped by 6 bases and J by 7 bases, with 12 bases between them. CDR3 sequence reads: CASSVEVDGELFF. CDR3 DNA sequence: TGTGCCAGCAGCGTCGAGGTGGACGGGGAGCTGTTTTTT.

The table lists this clone with a few counts. The gene calls are TRBV18 and TRBJ2-7; D is perhaps TRBD1 (5 bases). This CDR3 has 15 residues. The germline V gene has CDR1 KGHSH and CDR2 LQKENI. Trimming left V 1 base short and J 1 base short, with 11 bases between. CDR3 residues: CASSPRQGGSYEQYF. In DNA form, the CDR3 reads TGTGCCAGCTCACCACGCCAGGGCGGTTCCTACGAGCAGTACTTC.

This rearrangement joins TRBV10-3 to TRBJ2-7; TRBD1 is a possible D gene (5 bases). The CDR3 has 14 residues. The V and J ends lost 3 bases and 2 bases respectively, with 11 bases between them. Germline V gene sequence: CDR1 ENHRY, CDR2 SYGVKD. CDR3 nucleotide sequence: TGTGCCATCAGTGAAACAGGTAAAACCTACGAGCAGTACTTC. This encodes CAISETGKTYEQYF.

The chain combines TRBV7-9 with TRBJ2-5; 9 bases match TRBD1. This CDR3 has 11 amino acids. Trimming removed 8 bases from V and 5 bases from J; junction bases left unmatched: 0. Germline V gene data show CDR1 as SEHNR and CDR2 as FQNEAQ (reference sequence). The chain's CDR3 is CASGTGETQYF. The CDR3 DNA reads TGTGCCAGCGGGACAGGGGAGACCCAGTACTTC.

This clone came up a few times. The chain couples TRBV6-5 to TRBJ2-5, with D possibly being TRBD1 (5 bases). Germline V gives CDR1 MNHEY, CDR2 SVGAGI. V gave up 6 bases and J gave up 4 bases, with 15 bases separating them. This CDR3 is built from 14 residues. CDR3 DNA: TGTGCCAGCAGCCCCCCAGGGCGTCGAGAGACCCAGTACTTC. The encoded protein is CASSPPGRRETQYF.

This clone was observed a few times. This sequence joins TRBV29-1 and TRBJ1-2; D is unclear. The CDR3 has 12 amino acids. V was pared by 0 bases and J by 7 bases, with 9 bases between. From germline, CDR1 is SQVTM and CDR2 ANQGSEA. The CDR3 sequence is CSVEDWAGGYTF. The DNA for the CDR3 is TGCAGCGTTGAAGATTGGGCGGGTGGCTACACCTTC.

This clone was recorded once. The chain recombines TRBV5-1 with TRBJ2-5, with D perhaps matching TRBD2 (6 bases). The germline gives CDR1 SGHRS, CDR2 YFSETQ. V was trimmed by 6 bases and J by 1 base, leaving 16 bases between them. This CDR3 contains 15 residues. The DNA of the CDR3 is TGCGCCAGCAAGCCGGCGGGGACTGTCCAAGAGACCCAGTACTTC. It codes for CASKPAGTVQETQYF.

This clone came up a few times. The chain is built from TRBV27 and TRBJ2-7; TRBD1 agrees at 9 bases. Per the germline V gene, CDR1 is MNHEY and CDR2 is SMNVEV (reference sequence). This CDR3 comprises 19 residues. The V segment lost 3 bases and the J segment 6 bases; nucleotides outside the gene matches: 21. CDR3 sequence (DNA): TGTGCCAGCAGTTTGCGCGCTCGGACAGGGGTAATAACGGTTATCGAGCAGTACTTC. Residues: CASSLRARTGVITVIEQYF.

The chain recombines TRBV5-1 with TRBJ2-2, with TRBD1 as a possible D gene (5 bases). The V gene lost 0 bases and the J gene lost 5 bases, with 8 bases spanning the gap. Germline CDR1 reads SGHRS; CDR2 reads YFSETQ. The CDR3 totals 14 residues. CDR3 protein: CASSLVAGTGELFF. DNA for the CDR3: TGCGCCAGCAGCTTGGTCGCAGGGACCGGGGAGCTGTTTTTT.

This chain joins TRBV18 and TRBJ1-1; 8 nucleotides agree with TRBD1. Germline lookup yields CDR1 KGHSH and CDR2 LQKENI. This CDR3 has 14 residues. The ends lost 3 bases at V and 5 bases at J; junction bases unmatched: 5. DNA of the CDR3: TGTGCCAGCTCACCCTCGGACAGGGAGACTGAAGCTTTCTTT. Amino acid sequence: CASSPSDRETEAFF.

This clone was seen a few times. The V and J genes are TRBV4-1 and TRBJ1-3; no clear D. This CDR3 has 14 residues. The germline CDR1 and CDR2 sequences are MGHRA and YSYEKL. Deletions cut 2 bases from V and 3 bases from J, with 8 bases between. The CDR3 DNA sequence: TGCGCCAGCAGCCAATTCAGTCTTGGAAACACCATATATTTT. This encodes CASSQFSLGNTIYF.

The CDR3 nucleotides read TGCGCCAGCTGGGGAGGGAGCTCTGGGGCCAACGTCCTGACTTTC. Translated: CASWGGSSGANVLTF. This chain joins TRBV10-2 and TRBJ2-6; 7 nucleotides agree with TRBD2. The junction had 4 bases not matched to a gene; V was cut back by 8 bases and J by 0 bases. CDR1 and CDR2 (germline): WSHSY, SAAADI. CDR3 size: 15 residues.

This clone was seen only a few times. V and J are TRBV4-1 and TRBJ2-7; TRBD1 might be the D (6 bases). The CDR3 is 17 residues long. Germline CDR1 is MGHRA and CDR2 is YSYEKL. V was cut by 1 base and J by 0 bases, with 16 bases left in between. CDR3 amino acids: CASSQGWSAGASYEQYF. In nucleotides, the CDR3 is TGCGCCAGCAGCCAAGGGTGGTCGGCAGGGGCCTCCTACGAGCAGTACTTC.

This clone has more than one count but fewer than ten. The chain joins TRBV30 to TRBJ2-5, with 8 bases fitting TRBD2. Trimming at V came to 4 bases and at J to 4 bases, leaving 8 bases not matched to a gene. Germline CDR1 GTSNPN, CDR2 SVGIG (reference sequence). The CDR3 has 14 residues. CDR3 sequence: CAWTLAGGGETQYF. CDR3 coding DNA: TGTGCCTGGACCCTGGCGGGGGGAGGAGAGACCCAGTACTTC. Complete variable domain (other parts from reference TRBV30 and TRBJ2-5): SQTIHQWPATLVQPVGSPLSLECTVEGTSNPNLYWYRQAAGRGLQLLFYSVGIGQISSEVPQNLSASRPQDRQFILSSKKLLLSDSGFYLCAWTLAGGGETQYFGPGTRLLVL.

The chain is built from TRBV11-1 and TRBJ2-7; the match to TRBD1 covers 7 bases. The CDR3 extends over 15 amino acids. CDR1 SGHAT and CDR2 FQDESV come from the germline V gene (reference sequence). V lost 3 bases, J lost 0 bases, and 5 bases stayed unmatched. For the CDR3, the DNA is TGTGCCAGCAGCTTGAGGGGGACAGTCTCCTACGAGCAGTACTTC. Translation: CASSLRGTVSYEQYF.

The rearrangement uses TRBV7-9 and TRBJ1-6; D remains ambiguous. Germline CDR1 reads SEHNR; CDR2 reads FQNEAQ (reference sequence). Deletions cut 7 bases from V and 0 bases from J, with 7 bases between. This CDR3 has 14 amino acids. This CDR3 is CASNEDSYNSPLHF. Here the CDR3 DNA reads TGTGCCAGCAATGAGGACTCCTATAATTCACCCCTCCACTTT.

The rearrangement links TRBV4-1 to TRBJ2-1; 8 bases agree with TRBD2. Trimming took 0 bases from V and 7 from J; bases not matched to a gene: 8. The germline V gene encodes CDR1 MGHRA and CDR2 YSYEKL. The CDR3 has 16 amino acids. This CDR3 is CASSQDWGGGRNEQFF. CDR3 coding DNA: TGCGCCAGCAGCCAAGATTGGGGCGGGGGGCGGAATGAGCAGTTCTTC.

The chain joins TRBV6-1 to TRBJ2-5; 13 bases are shared with TRBD2. There are 15 residues in the CDR3. V lost 6 bases, J lost 0 bases, and 1 base stayed unmatched. Per germline, CDR1 MNHNS and CDR2 SASEGT. The CDR3 loop is CASSGTSGDQETQYF. In DNA form, the CDR3 reads TGTGCCAGCAGCGGGACTAGCGGGGACCAAGAGACCCAGTACTTC.

This clone was observed a few times. The rearrangement joins TRBV7-2 to TRBJ2-3; D tentatively fits TRBD1 or TRBD2 (6 bases each). The CDR3 loop spans 15 amino acids. The germline CDR1 and CDR2 sequences are SGHTA and FQGNSA. The V end lost 2 bases, the J end lost 1 base, and 10 bases lay between the germline ends. The CDR3 nucleotides are TGTGCCAGCAGCTTATCGGGGGCTCGCACAGATACGCAGTATTTT. This encodes CASSLSGARTDTQYF.

This clone was picked up a small number of times. Other DNA sequences of this sample code for an identical CDR3. This chain connects TRBV5-1 to TRBJ2-3, with D unclear. Germline CDR1 SGHRS, CDR2 YFSETQ. Between the trimmed V and J ends, which lost 0 bases and 0 bases, there was a span of 2 bases. The CDR3 consists of 13 residues. The CDR3 sequence: CASSLGSTDTQYF. CDR3 sequence (DNA): TGCGCCAGCAGCTTGGGTAGCACAGATACGCAGTATTTT.

The V gene is TRBV28, the J gene TRBJ2-7; 8 bases align to TRBD1. CDR1 is MDHEN, CDR2 SYDVKM, per germline. The trim removed 5 bases at V and 2 bases at J, leaving 11 bases unmatched. The CDR3 covers 16 residues. This CDR3 reads CASSASDRDFAYEQYF. The CDR3 DNA follows: TGTGCCAGCAGTGCCTCGGACAGGGATTTTGCCTACGAGCAGTACTTC.